This T cell receptor beta chain was observed in a study of blood T cell repertoires in COVID-19. Across the study: Acute and convalescent COVID-19 samples came from the United States, Italy and Spain. From T cells, B-cell-depleted T cells, or PBMCs came the material, which was cDNA or gDNA.

In the source study's methods: Reference gene primers were amplified, and this amplification served to estimate nucleated cell counts. The method was immunoSEQ multiplex PCR; TCRdb's version includes in-frame clones alone and lacks a portion of them. That table gives V, J and clone size, and the DNA gave D and trimming. The profile shows 110,000 to 150,000 clones, 60% to 85% of them singletons. The V gene lost 4 bases and the J gene lost 5 bases, with 20 bases spanning the gap. The CDR3 has 16 amino acids. Per the germline V gene, CDR1 is SGHAT and CDR2 is FQNNGV. Material for sequencing was peripheral blood. This TCR derives from a man aged 45-65 years with active or convalescent COVID-19. The gene calls are TRBV11-2 and TRBJ2-5; TRBD1 might be the D (6 bases). This CDR3 reads CASSSTLGARGETQYF. CDR3 DNA: TGTGCCAGCAGCTCCACCTTGGGAGCGAGGGGGGAGACCCAGTACTTC. Using reference TRBV11-2 and TRBJ2-5 for the parts outside the CDR3, the full variable domain is EAGVAQSPRYKIIEKRQSVAFWCNPISGHATLYWYQQILGQGPKLLIQFQNNGVVDDSQLPKDRFSAERLKGVDSTLKIQPAKLEDSAVYLCASSSTLGARGETQYFGPGTRLLVL.